The TCR beta chain described here comes from a study of CD8 T cells in Susac syndrome. High-throughput TCR beta sequencing covered peripheral CD8+ and CD4+ T cells. The study used healthy donors as controls matched for age and sex. TEMRA cells were enriched by FACS, while CD8+ and CD4+ T cells were obtained through a negative isolation that was performed magnetically. Germline V CDR1 and CDR2: MGHRA, YSYEKL. The CDR3 covers 17 residues. Trimming removed 0 bases from V and 0 bases from J; junction bases left unmatched: 4. RNA was extracted with the RNeasy kit, and a quantity of about 0.45 to 1 ug was reverse transcribed using random hexamers. TCRdb re-called the immunoSEQ multiplex PCR reads through MiXCR, storing one row per CDR3 protein. This table has 85,000 to 90,000 distinct CDR3 sequences, 90% to 95% appearing once.

The gene calls are TRBV4-1 and TRBJ1-3; 8 bases are a match to TRBD1. The sequence was obtained from a human donor in good health. The sequencing sample was made of CD8+ T cells from PBMCs. The CDR3: CASSQEDRESSGNTIYF. CDR3 in DNA: TGCGCCAGCAGCCAAGAGGACAGGGAGAGCTCTGGAAACACCATATATTTT.